A selection of T cell receptor beta chains follows, all from one sample in a study of PD-1 blockade in classical Hodgkin lymphoma. TCRdb's table, derived via immunoSEQ multiplex PCR, lists solely in-frame clones and lacks some. Of about 11,000 clones in the sample, around 80% were seen once. Source: peripheral blood mononuclear cells (PBMCs), taken at baseline. The receptors were gathered from a human donor with classical Hodgkin lymphoma. Both conserved end residues are part of each CDR3. A D gene is named only where the DNA matches it firmly. For some rows the clone size is stated as once, few or many, or as a class when expanded; others skip it.

>TRBD1|TRBV7-6|NA|TRBJ2-1
TGTGCCAGCAGCTTAGCGGGGTCAGGGGGCGAATCCAATGAGCAGTTCTTC
CASSLAGSGGESNEQFF
>NA|TRBV7-2|once|TRBJ1-6
TGTGCCAGCAGCTCGGGGAGGAGTAATTCACCCCTCCACTTT
CASSSGRSNSPLHF
>NA|TRBV7-2|NA|TRBJ2-3
TGTGCCAGCAGCGATAGTAGCCTATATACCACAGATACGCAGTATTTT
CASSDSSLYTTDTQYF
>NA|TRBV30|few|TRBJ2-7
TGTGCCTGGACCCAGGGTACTTTAGAGCAGTACTTC
CAWTQGTLEQYF
>NA|TRBV5-4|once|TRBJ2-5
TGTGCCAGCAGCTTGTTTGCGAGGGGAGAGACCCAGTACTTC
CASSLFARGETQYF
>TRBD1|TRBV2|NA|TRBJ2-5
TGTGCCAGCCGGGACAGGGGTCGCCCAGCGGCCCAGTACTTC
CASRDRGRPAAQYF
>NA|TRBV18|NA|TRBJ2-3
TGTGCCAGCTTATACGGGGCCACAGATACGCAGTATTTT
CASLYGATDTQYF
>TRBD1|TRBV6-6|once|TRBJ1-4
TGTGCCAGCAGTTACTCGACAGGGACCAATGAAAAACTGTTTTTT
CASSYSTGTNEKLFF
>NA|TRBV11-2|once|TRBJ2-1
TGTGCCAGCAGCCTGTCAGGACTCAGGGGTACTGAGCAGTTCTTC
CASSLSGLRGTEQFF
>NA|TRBV5-1|NA|TRBJ1-2
TGCGCCAGCAGCTCGGGTGGGGGGCGCACACCTAACTATGGCTACACCTTC
CASSSGGGRTPNYGYTF
>TRBD1|TRBV5-4|NA|TRBJ1-3
TGTGCCAGCAGCTTGACCGGGACAGGGAACGACCGTGCGAACACCATATATTTT
CASSLTGTGNDRANTIYF
>NA|TRBV21-1|NA|TRBJ1-1
TGTGCCAGCCGTTACTCAGGGCCGGGACAGGGGTACACTGAAGCTTTCTTT
CASRYSGPGQGYTEAFF
>TRBD1|TRBV30|NA|TRBJ2-7
TGTGCCTGGAGTGTACTCGGGACAGGGGGCTACGAGCAGTACTTC
CAWSVLGTGGYEQYF
>NA|TRBV4-1|NA|TRBJ1-1
TGCGCCAGCAGTCCGGGACACCAGAACACTGAAGCTTTCTTT
CASSPGHQNTEAFF
>TRBD1|TRBV28|NA|TRBJ1-5
TGTGCCAGCACCGCAGACAGGGTGGCTCAGCCCCAGCATTTT
CASTADRVAQPQHF
>TRBD2|TRBV7-2|NA|TRBJ2-1
TGTGCCAGCAGCTTTAGCGGGGGCCCCGACAATGAGCAGTTCTTC
CASSFSGGPDNEQFF
>TRBD1|TRBV5-1|NA|TRBJ1-2
TGCGCCAGCAGAACCGGGACAGGGGGATATGGCTACACCTTC
CASRTGTGGYGYTF
>NA|TRBV15|NA|TRBJ1-2
TGTGCCACCAGCGAAGGCTCTAACTATGGCTACACCTTC
CATSEGSNYGYTF
>TRBD1|TRBV7-6|NA|TRBJ2-3
TGTGCCAGCAGCTTAAATTTGGGGACAGCTAGCACAGATACGCAGTATTTT
CASSLNLGTASTDTQYF
>NA|TRBV5-1|NA|TRBJ2-5
TGCGCCAGCAGAGGGGGAACAGGGCATTTCCAAGAGACCCAGTACTTC
CASRGGTGHFQETQYF
>TRBD1|TRBV6-1|NA|TRBJ2-5
TGTGCCAGCAGTCGCCAAGGGGGCAGTCTCGAGACCCAGTACTTC
CASSRQGGSLETQYF
>NA|TRBV28|NA|TRBJ2-7
TGTGCCAGCAGTTCCTACAGGGTTGCCTACGAGCAGTACTTC
CASSSYRVAYEQYF
>NA|TRBV11-2|few|TRBJ2-3
TGTGCCAGCAGCGTAGGAGGCAGCACAGATACGCAGTATTTT
CASSVGGSTDTQYF
>NA|TRBV11-2|NA|TRBJ1-1
TGTGCCAGCAGCCTCGGGGCCTTGGGGGAAGCTTTCTTT
CASSLGALGEAFF
>TRBD1|TRBV6-1|NA|TRBJ2-1
TGTGCCAGCAGTAAAGGTGGGACAGGGGGATTGAATGAGCAGTTCTTC
CASSKGGTGGLNEQFF
>NA|TRBV5-1|NA|TRBJ2-2
TGCGCCAGCAGCCCGACCGGGGGGCCGACCGGGGAGCTGTTTTTT
CASSPTGGPTGELFF
>NA|TRBV4-1|once|TRBJ2-2
TGCGCCAGCAGCCTCTTGGGACGTTCGAACACCGGGGAGCTGTTTTTT
CASSLLGRSNTGELFF
>NA|TRBV19|once|TRBJ2-5
TGTGCCAGTAGTACCGGGAGCCCAGAAGAGACCCAGTACTTC
CASSTGSPEETQYF
>TRBD1|TRBV11-2|NA|TRBJ1-2
TGTGCCAGCAGCGGGGGGACAGGGGCTAACTATGGCTACACCTTC
CASSGGTGANYGYTF
>NA|TRBV2|NA|TRBJ1-1
TGTGCCAGCGCCCCCACCGAGACACGTGAAGCTTTCTTT
CASAPTETREAFF
>TRBD1|TRBV2|NA|TRBJ2-7
TGTGCCAGTAGCCGGGACAGGACCTACGAGCAGTACTTC
CASSRDRTYEQYF
>NA|TRBV5-5|NA|TRBJ1-6
TGTGCCAGCAACCTGGGGGGGACTGGTTCGAATTCACCCCTCCACTTT
CASNLGGTGSNSPLHF
>NA|TRBV7-3|NA|TRBJ2-2
TGTGCCAGCAGCTTAAGACCGAATTCGAACACCGGGGAGCTGTTTTTT
CASSLRPNSNTGELFF
>NA|TRBV6-6|NA|TRBJ1-1
TGTGCCAGCAGTTTGTTGGGCACTGAAGCTTTCTTT
CASSLLGTEAFF
>NA|TRBV7-9|NA|TRBJ1-6
TGTGCCAGCAGTCTCCGGGACCTGGATTCACCCCTCCACTTT
CASSLRDLDSPLHF
>TRBD2|TRBV19|NA|TRBJ2-1
TGTGCCAGTAGTATAGGCGGGGGTACCTACAATGAGCAGTTCTTC
CASSIGGGTYNEQFF
>TRBD2|TRBV6-5|NA|TRBJ2-3
TGTGCCAGCAGTTACTCGAGGGCGGGGGGCACAGATACGCAGTATTTT
CASSYSRAGGTDTQYF
>NA|TRBV10-2|NA|TRBJ2-5
TGCGCCAGCAGTGAACAGGCCCAAGAGACCCAGTACTTC
CASSEQAQETQYF
>NA|TRBV5-6|NA|TRBJ1-3
TGTGCCAGCAGTGTGGGGACCGCCCGGAACACCATATATTTT
CASSVGTARNTIYF
>TRBD2|TRBV6-6|NA|TRBJ2-5
TGTGCCAGCAGTTACTCTAGCGGGGTGGGGGAGACCCAGTACTTC
CASSYSSGVGETQYF
>NA|TRBV4-2|NA|TRBJ2-2
TGTGCCAGCAGCCAAGATTCAGATGGGCTAGATTGGACCGGGGAGCTGTTTTTT
CASSQDSDGLDWTGELFF
>NA|TRBV7-9|NA|TRBJ1-1
TGTGCCAGCAGCCGCGAAAACCGGGAAGCTTTCTTT
CASSRENREAFF
>NA|TRBV4-3|NA|TRBJ2-2
TGCGCCAGCAGCCAAGAAACAGGGAGAAATACGGCCGGGGAGCTGTTTTTT
CASSQETGRNTAGELFF
>TRBD1|TRBV30|few|TRBJ1-5
TGTGCCTGGAGTGAGGACAGGGGTCAAAGAATTTATCAGCCCCAGCATTTT
CAWSEDRGQRIYQPQHF
>NA|TRBV7-6|NA|TRBJ2-3
TGTGCCAGCAGCCGCGACACAGATACGCAGTATTTT
CASSRDTDTQYF
>NA|TRBV19|once|TRBJ2-1
TGTGCCAGTAGTATGGGCCAGAACTACAATGAGCAGTTCTTC
CASSMGQNYNEQFF
>TRBD1|TRBV2|NA|TRBJ1-4
TGTGCCAGCAGTGACCAAACAGGGGGCCCGTCTAATGAAAAACTGTTTTTT
CASSDQTGGPSNEKLFF
>NA|TRBV5-4|NA|TRBJ1-5
TGTGCCAGCAGCTTGGAAGGGGGGCAGAATGGGCAGCCCCAGCATTTT
CASSLEGGQNGQPQHF